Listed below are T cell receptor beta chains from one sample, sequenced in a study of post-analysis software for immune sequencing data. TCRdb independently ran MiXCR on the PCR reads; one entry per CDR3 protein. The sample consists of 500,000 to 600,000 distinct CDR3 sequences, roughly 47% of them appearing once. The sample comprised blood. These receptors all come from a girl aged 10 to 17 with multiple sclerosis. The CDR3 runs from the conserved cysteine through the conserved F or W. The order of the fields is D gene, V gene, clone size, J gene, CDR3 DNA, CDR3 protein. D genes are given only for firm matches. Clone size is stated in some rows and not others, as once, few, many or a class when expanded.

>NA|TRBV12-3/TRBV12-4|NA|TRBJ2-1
TGTGCCAGCACGTGGGGGCAACTCTACAATGAGCAGTTCTTC
CASTWGQLYNEQFF
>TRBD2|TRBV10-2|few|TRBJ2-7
TGCGCCAGCAGTGAGAGACTAGCGGGCGAGCAGTACTTC
CASSERLAGEQYF
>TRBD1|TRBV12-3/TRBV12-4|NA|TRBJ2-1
TGTGCCAGCAGTCCAAGGGGGCGTAGCAATGAGCAGTTCTTC
CASSPRGRSNEQFF
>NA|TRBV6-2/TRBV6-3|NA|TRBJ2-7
TGTGCCAGCAGTGACATTGGACCCTACGAGCAGTACTTC
CASSDIGPYEQYF
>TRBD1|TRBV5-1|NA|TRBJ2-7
TGCGCCAGCAGCGACGGACAGGGTAAATACGAGCAGTACTTC
CASSDGQGKYEQYF
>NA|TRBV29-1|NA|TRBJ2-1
TGCAGCGTCGGACGGCCAAGCTCCTACAATGAGCAGTTCTTC
CSVGRPSSYNEQFF
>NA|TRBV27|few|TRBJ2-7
TGTGCCAGCAGTTCCCAAGCGCTCGGTCCTTACGAGCAGTACTTC
CASSSQALGPYEQYF
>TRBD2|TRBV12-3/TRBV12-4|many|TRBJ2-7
TGTGCCAGCAGCCTAGCGGGAGGCCTCTACGAGCAGTACTTC
CASSLAGGLYEQYF
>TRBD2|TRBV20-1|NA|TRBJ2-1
TGCAGTGCTTCCAGGTCCAATATAGCGGGGGGGCCGATCTACAATGAGCAGTTCTTC
CSASRSNIAGGPIYNEQFF
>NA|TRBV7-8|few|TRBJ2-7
TGTGCCAGCAGCTTCCGCGCGGGACTTTCCTACGAGCAGTACTTC
CASSFRAGLSYEQYF
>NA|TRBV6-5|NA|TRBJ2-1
TGTGCCAGCACCGGGGATCAGGGTGAGCAGTTCTTC
CASTGDQGEQFF
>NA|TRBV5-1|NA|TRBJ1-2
TGCGCCAGCAGCTTAAGACGGAGGGGTTTCGGTGGCTACACCTTC
CASSLRRRGFGGYTF
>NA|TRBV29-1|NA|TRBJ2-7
TGCAGCGTTGAAGGGACTTCAGAGGGGGTCGAGCAGTACTTC
CSVEGTSEGVEQYF
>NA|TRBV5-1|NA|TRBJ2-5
TGCGCCAGCAGCTTGGCTGGCTATACTGCTCAAGAGACCCAGTACTTC
CASSLAGYTAQETQYF
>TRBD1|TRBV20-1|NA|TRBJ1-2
TGCAGTGCTAGTGAAGGGACAGGGGATTTTGACTACACCTTC
CSASEGTGDFDYTF
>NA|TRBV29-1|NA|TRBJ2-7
TGCAGCGTTGCAGCTGGACCCTACGAGCAGTACTTC
CSVAAGPYEQYF
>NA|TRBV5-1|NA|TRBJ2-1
TGCGCCAGCAGCTTGGTAAGGGAGCAGTTCTTC
CASSLVREQFF
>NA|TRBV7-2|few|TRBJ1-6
TGTGCCAGCAGCTTAGATTACTTACGACGCTCCTATAATTCACCCCTCCACTTT
CASSLDYLRRSYNSPLHF
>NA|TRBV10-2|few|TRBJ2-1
TGCGCCAGCAGTGAGAATAAGTTCCCATACAATGAGCAGTTCTTC
CASSENKFPYNEQFF
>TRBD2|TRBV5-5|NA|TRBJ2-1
TGTGCCAGCAGCTCTAGCGGGAGGAACTACAATGAGCAGTTCTTC
CASSSSGRNYNEQFF
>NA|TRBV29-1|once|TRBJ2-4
TGCAGCGTTGACGAGGGCGGGGAGCAGTACTTC
CSVDEGGEQYF
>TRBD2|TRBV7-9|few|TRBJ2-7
TGTGCCAGCAGCTTAGGGAGGACTAGCGGGAGGACCTACGGGGGCGAGCAGTACTTC
CASSLGRTSGRTYGGEQYF
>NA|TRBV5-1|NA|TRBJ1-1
TGCGCCAGCAGCTTCGGGACAACCCTTGCCATGAACACTGAAGCTTTCTTT
CASSFGTTLAMNTEAFF
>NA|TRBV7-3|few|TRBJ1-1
TGTGCCAGCAGCCGTGACGGGAACACTGAAGCTTTCTTT
CASSRDGNTEAFF
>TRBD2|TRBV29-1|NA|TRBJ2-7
TGCAGCGTCCCGACTAGCGGGGGGACCTACGAGCAGTACTTC
CSVPTSGGTYEQYF
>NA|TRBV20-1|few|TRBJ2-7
TGCAGTGCTAGAGGGACTCCCCCCTACGAGCAGTACTTC
CSARGTPPYEQYF
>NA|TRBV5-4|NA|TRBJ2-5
TGTGCCAGCAGCTTCGGGCGGAAACCCCAAGAGACCCAGTACTTC
CASSFGRKPQETQYF
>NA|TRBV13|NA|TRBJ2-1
TGTGCCAGCAGCTTAAGGGCGGGAGAGCAGTTCTTC
CASSLRAGEQFF
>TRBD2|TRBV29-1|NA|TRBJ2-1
TGCAGCGTTGTTCGACTAGCGGGGTTCTATGAGCAGTTCTTC
CSVVRLAGFYEQFF
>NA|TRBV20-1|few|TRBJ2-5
TGCAGTGCTGAGACTGGGGTCCAAGAGACCCAGTACTTC
CSAETGVQETQYF
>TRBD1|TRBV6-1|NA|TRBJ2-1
TGTGCCAGCAGCTTTTCCGGGACAGAAGATCCCGGGACCAGCTACAATGAGCAGTTCTTC
CASSFSGTEDPGTSYNEQFF
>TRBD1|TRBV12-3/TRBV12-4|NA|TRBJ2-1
TGTGCCAGCAGTTTAGCGCATGGTCGGACAGGGACCCCTCGGGAGCAGTTCTTC
CASSLAHGRTGTPREQFF
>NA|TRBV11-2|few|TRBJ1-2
TGTGCCAGCACCATTCTAGGCAGCGGCTACACCTTC
CASTILGSGYTF
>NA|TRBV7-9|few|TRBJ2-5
TGTGCCAGCAGCTTAGCGGGACCTCGCGGGACCCAGTACTTC
CASSLAGPRGTQYF
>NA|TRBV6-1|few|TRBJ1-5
TGTGCCAGCAGCCCTGAGGAGGGCGTCTATAGCAATCAGCCCCAGCATTTT
CASSPEEGVYSNQPQHF
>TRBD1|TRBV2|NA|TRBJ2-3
TGTGCCAGCAGTCTAACGGACAGGGGGTACACAGATACGCAGTATTTT
CASSLTDRGYTDTQYF
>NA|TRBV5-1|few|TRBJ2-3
TGCGCCAGCAGATTCAGGGGAGTGACAGATACGCAGTATTTT
CASRFRGVTDTQYF
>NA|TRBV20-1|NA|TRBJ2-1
TGCAGTGTTTTTCGGGGGTCTAGCTCCTACAATGAGCAGTTCTTC
CSVFRGSSSYNEQFF
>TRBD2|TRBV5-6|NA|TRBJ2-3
TGTGCCAGCAGCTTGTTGCGAGCGGGGGGGCCTAGCACAGATACGCAGTATTTT
CASSLLRAGGPSTDTQYF